These 10 T cell receptor beta chains originate from one sample sequenced in a study of cytomegalovirus exposure and HLA in healthy donors. Produced via immunoSEQ multiplex PCR; TCRdb's table is partial and in-frame only. The sample has 120,000 or so clones; about nine tenths are singletons. The sequenced sample was PBMCs. These receptors were collected from a woman aged 18-29 years in good health and CMV-seronegative.

The CDR3 region is CASSTGVGGELFF. CDR3 nucleotide sequence: TGTGCCAGTAGTACAGGGGTGGGCGGGGAGCTGTTTTTT. The chain links TRBV19 to TRBJ2-2; maybe TRBD1 (6 bases). V lost 4 bases and J 7 bases, leaving 10 bases between the germline ends. The CDR3 is made up of 13 amino acids. Germline CDR1 and CDR2: LNHDA and SQIVND (reference sequence).

This chain connects TRBV2 to TRBJ2-5; 8 positions match TRBD1. The CDR3 is 13 amino acids. Germline assignment: CDR1 SNHLY and CDR2 FYNNEI. Germline trimming cut 9 bases from V and 4 bases from J; bases unmatched to any gene: 7. CDR3 residues: CASSRGRGETQYF. As DNA, the CDR3 is TGTGCCAGTAGCAGGGGGCGCGGAGAGACCCAGTACTTC.

The chain's CDR3 is CASSITTDTEAFF. CDR3 DNA sequence: TGTGCCAGCAGCATCACGACAGACACTGAAGCTTTCTTT. The genes are TRBV2 and TRBJ1-1; TRBD1 might be the D (5 bases). This CDR3 has 13 residues. Germline lookup yields CDR1 SNHLY and CDR2 FYNNEI. Trimming removed 6 bases at V and 3 bases at J, with 11 bases between.

This clone was found a few times. The chain uses TRBV21-1 and TRBJ2-1; the table names TRBD2, a call not compared with the DNA. TRBV21-1 is given as a pseudogene. The CDR3 is made up of 15 amino acids. Here the CDR3 DNA reads TGTGCCAGCAGCAAAGGACTAGCGGGAGTTAATGAGCAGTTCTTC. It is translated as CASSKGLAGVNEQFF.

For this clone: At one of its ends the junction is not consistent with the germline gene, which may arise from a read error. This CDR3 reads CASSSRTGGDLQRDF. CDR3 bases: TGTGCCAGCAGCTCCCGGACAGGGGGGGATTTACAGAGGGACTTT. The chain combines TRBV13 with TRBJ1-1; TRBD1 agrees at 10 bases. The CDR3 is 15 residues long. Germline V gene sequence: CDR1 PRHDT, CDR2 FYEKMQ (reference sequence).

The chain couples TRBV5-1 to TRBJ1-2; tentative D call: TRBD1 (5 bases). The germline gives CDR1 SGHRS, CDR2 YFSETQ. CDR3 size: 15 residues. V was clipped by 5 bases and J by 6 bases, with 20 bases between them. DNA of the CDR3: TGCGCCAGCAGACAAAGTGACAGAACCCCCGATGGCTACACCTTC. Protein: CASRQSDRTPDGYTF.

The gene calls are TRBV30 and TRBJ2-1; 14 nucleotides align to TRBD2. Germline lookup yields CDR1 GTSNPN and CDR2 SVGIG (reference sequence). J was trimmed by 10 bases and V by 7 bases; bases with no gene match: 9. The CDR3 contains 14 residues. The CDR3, as DNA: TGTGCCTCGAACTCCGGACTAGCGGGAGGAGAGCAGTTCTTC. The encoded protein is CASNSGLAGGEQFF.

J is TRBJ2-4 and V is TRBV29-1, with TRBD1 matching over 7 bases. V trimming: 8 bases; J trimming: 7 bases; junction bases outside the gene matches: 8. The CDR3 totals 12 residues. Per the germline V gene, CDR1 is SQVTM and CDR2 is ANQGSEA. DNA of the CDR3: TGCAGCTTCTCCGTGGACAGGAACATTCAGTACTTC. This codes for CSFSVDRNIQYF.

The chain carries TRBV6-1 and TRBJ2-5, with D possibly TRBD2 on 6 matching bases. V was pared by 9 bases and J by 2 bases, with 13 bases between. Looked up from germline, CDR1 is MNHNS and CDR2 is SASEGT. The CDR3 runs to 13 residues. This chain's CDR3 is CASNGTPQETQYF. In DNA, the CDR3 is TGTGCCAGTAACGGGACTCCTCAAGAGACCCAGTACTTC.

The rearrangement joins TRBV7-9 to TRBJ2-1; 7 bases match TRBD1. The germline gives CDR1 SEHNR, CDR2 FQNEAQ (reference sequence). This CDR3 contains 15 residues. The trim removed 3 bases at V and 8 bases at J, leaving 10 bases unmatched. Here the CDR3 DNA reads TGTGCCAGCAGCTTCGGCCTAGTTCAGGGGGATGAGCAGTTCTTC. Translating gives CASSFGLVQGDEQFF.